This entry describes one T cell receptor (beta chain). It lacks a known antigen. This sample is part of a study of cytomegalovirus exposure and HLA in healthy donors (dated by TCRdb to about 2017). Context from the whole study: An earlier analysis of 587 of the donors reported 250 to 300 Gb of sequence data and 100 million to 130 million unique TCR beta sequences from approximately 180 million T cells. Donor age, sex, ethnicity and CMV serostatus were compiled together with the repertoire data. An earlier analysis of roughly 580 of the donors used high-throughput TCR beta sequencing to judge whether each TCR beta V gene segment behaved as functional or pseudogenic. In addition to the first cohort of 666 subjects, a separate validation cohort of 130 or so different subjects was used. Typing coverage differed by locus: A, B, C, DRB1 and DQB1 were typed in roughly 620-640 donors, DQA1 in 522, DPA1 in some 570, and DPB1 in about 450. Rather than using new phenotypic data, the later analysis identified candidate immune exposures from TCR beta sequences and from how often those sequences occurred across donors. Five DR-DQ haplotypes were treated as single units for association and clustering because of strong linkage in the cohort. The study used immunosequencing to profile the T cell repertoires of 670 or so subjects and linked those repertoires to cytomegalovirus serostatus. A later genetic analysis used genome-wide SNP genotypes for about 55% of the 666 donors, treating that subset as a discovery cohort. The study aimed to test whether signatures of past pathogen exposure could be identified by cataloging public T cell receptors. All discovery cohort repertoires had been generated on a single sequencing platform. Among approximately 370 genotyped donors of the cohort, an average of about 240,000 unique TCR beta nucleotide sequences was sequenced per donor, of which roughly 17% were non-productive. Among the roughly 400 genotyped donors, 75% to 90% belonged to the genetic ancestry cluster associated with self-reported Caucasian donors. Both class I and class II loci were covered by HLA typing, at four-digit resolution. Approximately 300 gigabases of sequencing data and roughly 90 million unique TCR sequences were included in an early release covering around 650 HLA-typed donors. In a later analysis, previously published TCR beta repertoires from 670 or so donors were re-analyzed and high-resolution HLA genotyping was added so that TCR occurrence patterns could be studied. To predict cytomegalovirus infection status, the study brought together high-throughput TCR immunosequencing, statistical association of individual TCRs with disease status, and machine learning.

What the authors observed across the whole study: Sequencing depth was assumed to be roughly uniform across donors in the presence/absence analyses, though that assumption may not hold. A further reported finding was that TCR beta sequences accurately predicted the HLA-A and HLA-B alleles for most subjects in the first cohort. Broadly in line with IMGT annotations, most TCR beta V segments showed up in productive rearrangements about 90% or about 30% of the time in an earlier analysis of a few hundred of the donors. Assigning TCR associations to individual alleles was difficult when HLA alleles, especially DR and DQ, strongly co-occurred. The authors suggested that the approach could potentially be extended to other disease states and immunological phenotypes. Because counts were too low, roughly 18 rarely observed V segments, including chromosome 9 orphons, were left out of the earlier analysis of about 620 of the donors. In a later analysis, HLA-associated TCR beta chains were found to be more clonally expanded and to have lower generation probabilities than equally common non-associated chains. Some IMGT-functional V segments, including TRBV6-2 and TRBV6-3, could not be distinguished by the 87-base-pair reads and were therefore excluded. CMV serostatus was the only immune exposure information available for the cohort. Only TCR beta chains were sequenced in this cohort, and the absence of alpha or paired-chain data limited detectable features. A later analysis found that TCR association rates varied across HLA loci, with DRB1 alleles showing the most associated TCRs and HLA-C alleles the fewest. Specific HLA alleles were associated with 15,000 to 20,000 TCR beta sequences at a false discovery rate of 0.05 in a later analysis. Because some donors lacked HLA typing at each locus, the association tests relied only on the typed subset. Correlated functional status among segregating V segments might be attributable to linkage disequilibrium, but an unknown experimental factor could not be ruled out. The study listed approximately 160 TCR beta chains as associated with cytomegalovirus. In both the original and validation cohorts, the classifier was reported to diagnose cytomegalovirus status with high specificity and sensitivity. A later genetic analysis reported fewer N-insertions in productive TCRs among donors in an Asian-associated ancestry cluster than the roughly 700-donor mean. Three of the identified cytomegalovirus-associated TCR beta chains were confirmed in vitro to be specific for cytomegalovirus antigens. Several of the top co-occurrence clusters appeared to be linked to parvovirus B19, influenza, CMV and Epstein-Barr virus, according to a later analysis. Most TCR sequences were observed very rarely across donors, whereas some public TCRs were present in many individuals. Most CMV-associated TCR beta chains appeared to be HLA-restricted in a later analysis, and the HLA associations seemed to be driven largely by CMV exposure. An association between a missense DCLRE1C variant and V-gene and J-gene trimming of TCR beta chains was found in a later genetic analysis and replicated in an independent cohort. A cluster of highly shared sequence variants was judged likely to represent a technical artifact of the sequencing pipeline.

Libraries were made using the immunoSEQ multiplex PCR assay. For the multiplex PCR, a mixture combining 60 forward primers for TCR Vbeta segments and 13 reverse primers for TCR Jbeta segments was used. The CDR3 region of rearranged TCR beta genes was amplified from genomic DNA with a multiplex PCR assay. The Illumina HiSeq System was used to sequence the amplified TCR beta libraries as 87-base-pair reads. The authors' pipeline ran thus. A later analysis tallied tens of millions of unique TCR beta chains across the 640 or so repertoires, and approximately 12 million of those chains were shared by two or more donors. Raw reads were error-corrected and collapsed into unique sequences with a nearest-neighbor algorithm that merged closely related sequences to remove PCR and sequencing errors. To assign V, D and J gene segments, CDR3 sequences were aligned to IMGT reference sequences. For a sequence to be retained, a match of at least six nucleotides was required to both a V gene segment and a J gene segment. A rearrangement counted as productive if the CDR3 had no stop codons and remained in frame with V and J, and every other rearrangement counted as non-productive. Following IMGT convention, CDR3 was defined as the stretch from the second conserved V-encoded cysteine to the conserved J-encoded phenylalanine. The earlier analysis of about 610 of the donors excluded any sequence lacking an unambiguous match to a single V gene segment. An earlier analysis of 587 of the donors called V segments functional above 56.7% productive rearrangements and segregating when the between-donor standard deviation exceeded 5%. A statistical classification framework was built to diagnose cytomegalovirus status from the catalog of TCR beta chain sequences. V and J gene assignment, in a later analysis, came from comparing TCR nucleotide sequences with IMGT/GENE-DB human TR gene sequences. A later analysis assigned CDR3 sequences and most-parsimonious VDJ recombination scenarios with the TCRdist pipeline. In a later analysis, each TCR beta chain was defined by its CDR3 amino acid sequence together with its V-gene family, and reads without a unique V-gene family were excluded. In a later analysis, 450 to 600 highly shared, low-generation-probability nucleotide sequences were removed to address suspected cross-contamination and a sequencing artifact. In a later analysis, a clonal expansion index for each public chain was calculated from normalized within-repertoire ranks of inferred template counts. Generation probabilities in a later analysis came from a VDJ recombination model fitted to out-of-frame rearrangements, and those results were checked against IGoR. In a later analysis, hypergeometric tests were used to score TCR-TCR, TCR-HLA and TCR-CMV co-occurrence, with a repertoire-size bias correction applied to TCR pairs. To estimate false discovery rates, a later analysis permuted the HLA or CMV assignments 20 times. In a later analysis, co-occurring TCRs were grouped using DBSCAN, and TCRdist sequence similarity was added for clustering within HLA-allele-positive subsets. For co-occurrence clustering, repertoires with fewer than 30,000 or more than 120,000 public chains were excluded, along with five repertoires with anomalous nucleotide sharing. TCRdb limited this immuneACCESS table to in-frame rearrangements with V and J called. A share of clones is missing; checked studies link under half to unresolved V genes, and the rest is unexplained. The V and J calls and the clone size are those of that table, but D and trimming were determined from the DNA. The sample's records list approximately 79,000 clones. The ten largest clones capture approximately 5.4% of the sample.

Its CDR3 holds 14 amino acids, cysteine through phenylalanine. Just the 42-base CDR3 DNA is kept, in frame starting at base 1. From a lookup of the germline V gene (reference sequence), CDR1 and CDR2 are SGHNT and YYREEE. Germline trimming amounts to 4 bases on V and 7 bases on J, with 7 as the count of junction bases outside the gene matches. The cohort consisted of more than 650 healthy bone marrow donors. At the time of sampling, every cohort member was nominally healthy, though immune exposures that went unrecorded were likely present. The donor tested CMV seronegative and was one of the 352 seronegative cohort members. A peripheral blood sample was collected from each donor, and TCR beta sequencing was performed on peripheral blood mononuclear cells. Genomic DNA extraction from the blood cell samples was performed with the Qiagen DNeasy Blood Extraction Kit.

The sequence came from a man between 40 and 49 years old in good health and CMV-seronegative. The chain is assembled from TRBV5-4 and TRBJ1-2; 10 central bases correspond to TRBD1. Input material: PBMCs. The CDR3 here reads CASSARTGGRGYTF. The sequenced DNA is TGTGCCAGCAGCGCCCGGACAGGGGGACGTGGCTACACCTTC.